These 5 T cell receptor beta chains came from one sample sequenced in a study of blood T cell dynamics during melanoma immunotherapy. Time point denoted: week 3, after first cycle of checkpoint inhibitor. Some clones are missing from TCRdb's copy, which holds only in-frame ones; the method was immunoSEQ multiplex PCR. The data show under 8,500 clones, approximately 85% seen once. The sample here was blood, taken from a patient treated with checkpoint blockade. Receptors were obtained from a human donor with melanoma.

The chain uses TRBV9 and TRBJ2-7; D remains ambiguous. The CDR3 is 14 residues long. V was trimmed by 3 bases and J by 0 bases, leaving 10 bases between them. Germline V gene sequence: CDR1 SGDLS, CDR2 YYNGEE. CDR3 loop: CASSARPSSYEQYF. The CDR3 coding sequence is TGTGCCAGCAGCGCCCGCCCCTCCTCCTACGAGCAGTACTTC.

The rearrangement uses TRBV5-4 and TRBJ2-1; 8 bases are shared with TRBD1. V lost 5 bases to trimming and J lost 6 bases; unmatched junction nucleotides: 10. Germline V lookup: CDR1 SGHNT, CDR2 YYREEE (reference sequence). The CDR3 is 15 residues long. CDR3 loop: CASRQTGVEVNEQFF. In DNA, the CDR3 is TGTGCCAGCAGGCAGACAGGGGTCGAAGTCAATGAGCAGTTCTTC.

The chain carries TRBV21-1 and TRBJ2-5. The DNA end is more similar to TRBJ2-7, so the J call may be wrong. TRBV21-1 corresponds to a pseudogene. The CDR3 is made up of 16 amino acids. CDR3 region: CASSPGPGKGTYEQYF. CDR3 DNA: TGTGCCAGCAGCCCAGGTCCGGGGAAAGGGACCTACGAGCAGTACTTC.

The chain joins TRBV5-1 to TRBJ2-7, with TRBD2 identical over 9 bases. The CDR3 totals 15 residues. Germline lookup yields CDR1 SGHRS and CDR2 YFSETQ. With V trimmed by 4 bases and J by 7 bases, 12 bases remained unmatched. CDR3 sequence: CASSPIAGAPGEQYF. CDR3 DNA: TGCGCCAGCAGCCCTATAGCGGGAGCGCCTGGGGAGCAGTACTTC.

The rearrangement uses TRBV6-5 and TRBJ1-4; D unclear. Germline V gene lookup returns CDR1 MNHEY and CDR2 SVGAGI. The CDR3 extends over 12 amino acids. V was trimmed by 0 bases and J by 8 bases, leaving 4 bases between them. The CDR3 bases are TGTGCCAGCAGTTACTCGGGCGAAAAACTGTTTTTT. Protein product: CASSYSGEKLFF.